One T cell receptor (beta chain) is described in this entry. Its antigen remains unidentified. This sample was taken from a study of shared clonotypes between healthy human individuals. The wider study: Each donor had three CD4 naive, three CD4 memory, two CD8 naive and one CD8 memory plate. General study results and limits: Memory subsets generally showed lower estimated richness than naive subsets. Sharing across four donors was highest in naive CD4 (around 5%) and lowest in memory CD8 (roughly 0.4%).

Data came from immunoSEQ multiplex PCR; TCRdb stores just in-frame clones and leaves some out. The sample includes about 2,100,000 clones, about 93% of them seen just once. The naive CD8 population came from CD45RO-negative cells selected for CCR7, without terminally differentiated effector memory CD45RA+ cells. The CDR3 is 16 residues long. V shed 5 bases and J shed 2 bases, with 18 bases lying between them. Germline CDR1 is MNHEY and CDR2 is SMNVEV (reference sequence). This receptor was taken from a man between 18 and 29 years old in good health. Some clones in this sample may be carry-over from other donors' samples. The sample consisted of naive CD8+ T cells from PBMCs. The rearrangement uses TRBV27 and TRBJ1-1; TRBD1 might be the D (5 bases). CDR3 nucleotide sequence: TGTGCCAGCAGTCCCCCCGATGGGGGAAGTAACACTGAAGCTTTCTTT. This gives the protein CASSPPDGGSNTEAFF.